These 19 T cell receptor beta chains originate from one sample sequenced in a study of human T cells and chemical hapten exposure. The sample's time point: patch test 2, 6 weeks after DPC sensitization. Described treatment: therapeutic diphenylcyclopropenone sensitization with weekly scalp DPC. MiXCR was run by TCRdb on the RACE reads, yielding one entry per CDR3 protein. The sample has approximately 69,000 distinct CDR3 sequences; about 9.4% are singletons. Specimen: whole blood, collected in connection with sensitization to the hapten diphenylcyclopropenone (DPC). These receptors were taken from a woman aged 45-65 years with alopecia areata. Some clones in this sample may be carry-over from other donors' samples.

This clonotype was observed many times. The rearrangement joins TRBV29-1 to TRBJ2-7, with 7 nucleotides matching TRBD1. There are 13 residues in the CDR3. J lost 1 base, V lost 4 bases, and 4 bases had no gene match. Germline V gives CDR1 SQVTM, CDR2 ANQGSEA. The DNA of the CDR3 is TGCAGCGTTGGGACAGGCTCTTCCTACGAGCAGTACTTC. Protein: CSVGTGSSYEQYF.

J is TRBJ2-3 and V is TRBV6-4, with D tentatively TRBD1 (6 bases). Germline V lookup: CDR1 MRHNA, CDR2 SNTAGT. The V and J ends lost 4 bases and 9 bases respectively, with 14 bases between them. CDR3 size: 13 residues. The CDR3 DNA follows: TGTGCCAGCAGTGGAGAACAGGGTAGCACGCAGTATTTT. This translates into CASSGEQGSTQYF.

In this sample, this clonotype turned up a few times. This chain uses TRBV11-2 with TRBJ1-5, with 8 bases aligning to TRBD1. Germline V gene sequence: CDR1 SGHAT, CDR2 FQNNGV. The length of the CDR3 is 14 residues. V was pared by 4 bases and J by 7 bases, with 6 bases of the junction left unmatched. Written as DNA, the CDR3 is TGTGCCAGCAGCTCGACAGGGACAGGACAGCCCCAGCATTTT. Protein product: CASSSTGTGQPQHF.

V gene TRBV29-1 combines with J gene TRBJ1-2; tentative D call: TRBD1 (6 bases). CDR1 is SQVTM and CDR2 is ANQGSEA in the germline V gene. The CDR3 has 12 amino acids. CDR3 sequence reads: CERGGADYGYTF. The DNA of the CDR3 is TGCGAGAGAGGGGGGGCAGACTATGGCTACACCTTC.

Comment on this clonotype: A read error is possible here, since a much larger clone lies one base away. This rearrangement joins TRBV19 to TRBJ2-7, with TRBD1 identical over 10 bases. The germline V gene encodes CDR1 LNHDA and CDR2 SQIVND (reference sequence). CDR3 length equals 14 residues. In DNA, the CDR3 is TGTCCCAGTACCTCCGGGGACAGGGGCTACGAGCAGTACTTC. Translated: CPSTSGDRGYEQYF.

This clonotype is medium-sized (0.01 to 0.1%) by share. J is TRBJ1-1 and V is TRBV29-1, with D possibly matching TRBD1 (5 bases). V lost 6 bases and J lost 0, with 17 bases in between. This CDR3 has 15 amino acids. CDR1 and CDR2 from the germline V gene are SQVTM and ANQGSEA. CDR3 bases: TGCAGCGTAGCCTTGCCGGGACGGGTGAACACTGAAGCTTTCTTT. This translates into CSVALPGRVNTEAFF.

This clonotype was seen repeatedly, ten times or more. The genes are TRBV3-1 and TRBJ2-5; TRBD2 aligns across 11 bases. The V segment lost 4 bases and the J segment 4 bases; nucleotides outside the gene matches: 8. The CDR3 spans 16 residues. The germline V gene encodes CDR1 LGHDT and CDR2 YNNKEL (reference sequence). CDR3 region: CASSLGLAGLTETQYF. The CDR3, as DNA: TGTGCCAGCAGCCTCGGACTAGCGGGCCTTACAGAGACCCAGTACTTC.

This clonotype was detected many times. The chain couples TRBV12-3 or TRBV12-4 to TRBJ1-4; 8 bases fit TRBD1. The CDR3 length is 14 residues. Losses at the gene ends were 5 bases for V and 8 bases for J; bases not matched to a gene: 7. In DNA, the CDR3 is TGTGCCAGCAGTCTTGGGACAGGAAAAGAAAAACTGTTTTTT. It yields the protein CASSLGTGKEKLFF.

This clonotype has ten or more counts. The gene calls are TRBV11-3 and TRBJ1-6; D uncertain. V gave up 5 bases and J gave up 9 bases, with 14 bases separating them. This CDR3 is built from 14 residues. Germline V lookup: CDR1 SGHNT, CDR2 YENEEA. CDR3 in DNA: TGTGCCAGCAGCAAAGGACCCGGCGGTTCACCCCTCCACTTT. Protein product: CASSKGPGGSPLHF.

The rearrangement joins TRBV7-8 to TRBJ2-5; 9 positions agree with TRBD2. The V and J ends lost 5 bases and 4 bases, in that order; junction bases with no gene match: 8. Germline V gene sequence: CDR1 SGHVS, CDR2 FQNEAQ. This CDR3 comprises 15 residues. Here the CDR3 reads CASSQSSGIGETQYF. The CDR3 DNA reads as TGTGCCAGCAGCCAATCTAGCGGGATCGGAGAGACCCAGTACTTC.

The rearrangement links TRBV29-1 to TRBJ1-3; D is undetermined. The CDR3 has 14 residues. V was cut by 4 bases and J by 4 bases, with 14 bases left in between. Germline V gene sequence: CDR1 SQVTM, CDR2 ANQGSEA. This CDR3 reads CSVVEGAIGNTIYF. The CDR3 DNA is TGCAGCGTTGTGGAGGGAGCTATAGGAAACACCATATATTTT.

V usage is TRBV3-1 and J usage is TRBJ2-7; D gene uncertain. Trimming shortened V by 1 base and J by 3 bases, and 13 bases separated the two germline ends. Germline V CDR1 and CDR2: LGHDT, YNNKEL (reference sequence). The CDR3 is 15 residues long. CDR3 nucleotide sequence: TGTGCCAGCAGCCAAGTCCCTCAACCACACTACGAGCAGTACTTC. This codes for CASSQVPQPHYEQYF.

This clonotype qualifies as medium-sized. The chain carries TRBV12-3 or TRBV12-4 and TRBJ1-2; tentative D call: TRBD1 (6 bases). With 6 bases removed from V and 8 bases from J, the gap between germline ends came to 16 bases. This CDR3 has 13 residues. CDR3 nucleotides: TGTGCCAGCAGAAAACAAGAAACAGGGGGCTACACCTTC. It encodes CASRKQETGGYTF.

On this clonotype itself: It may be a read error: a sequence one base away is much more abundant. The chain couples TRBV20-1 to TRBJ2-2, with TRBD1 matching over 7 bases. The CDR3 length is 15 residues. Germline-derived CDR1 and CDR2 are DFQATT and SNEGSKA (reference sequence). CDR3 bases: TGCAGTGCTAGACCGGGACAGAAAAGCACCTGGGAGCTGTTTTTT. Protein: CSARPGQKSTWELFF.

This clonotype was counted only a few times. This chain connects TRBV5-1 to TRBJ2-1, with 7 bases aligning to TRBD2. Germline V gene sequence: CDR1 SGHRS, CDR2 YFSETQ. The CDR3 totals 14 residues. V shed 2 bases, J shed 4 bases, and the junction held 3 bases outside the gene matches. CDR3 nucleotides: TGCGCCAGCAGCTTTAGCGGGCGATACAATGAGCAGTTCTTC. Translating it yields CASSFSGRYNEQFF.

V usage is TRBV11-2 and J usage is TRBJ1-2, with D possibly TRBD1 on 6 matching bases. CDR1 and CDR2 from the germline V gene are SGHAT and FQNNGV. This CDR3 has 11 amino acids. Trimming cost V 3 bases and J 8 bases, with 7 bases left between them. DNA of the CDR3: TGTGCCAGCAGCTTCAGGGGAGGCTACACCTTC. This translates into CASSFRGGYTF.

Written as DNA, the CDR3 is TGTGCCAGCAGCTTGCTGGATACTTTGAACACTGAAGCTTTCTTT. Encoded protein: CASSLLDTLNTEAFF. The rearrangement links TRBV5-5 to TRBJ1-1; no reliable D call. The CDR3 is 15 residues long. The germline V gene has CDR1 SGHKS and CDR2 YYEKEE (reference sequence). The germline V and J ends were trimmed by 1 base and 0 bases, with 10 bases remaining between them.

The genes are TRBV9 and TRBJ1-1, with D possibly TRBD1 on 5 matching bases. The V end was cut by 2 bases, the J end by 8 bases, with 13 bases between. CDR3 length: 13 amino acids. Per germline, CDR1 SGDLS and CDR2 YYNGEE. CDR3 bases: TGTGCCAGCAGCGTTTCCGGGACGGAAGAAGCTTTCTTT. Translating it yields CASSVSGTEEAFF.

This clonotype has only a few counts. The gene calls are TRBV9 and TRBJ1-2; D gene unclear. Germline V gene lookup returns CDR1 SGDLS and CDR2 YYNGEE. Between the trimmed V and J ends, which lost 3 bases and 4 bases, there was a span of 7 bases. This CDR3 region has 12 residues. CDR3 sequence (DNA): TGTGCCAGCAGCGACAGAATCTATGGCTACACCTTC. Protein product: CASSDRIYGYTF.